In this sample, the clone carrying this T cell receptor (beta chain) turned up a few times. Its antigen is not identified. TCRdb reanalysed the 5' RACE reads using MiXCR and keeps one entry per CDR3 protein. The sample lists 300,000 to 400,000 distinct CDR3 sequences, under 30% seen once, with 6.1% in the top ten. This specimen comes from a study of identical twins' blood T cells. Study context: Roughly 6 alpha and roughly six beta libraries together yielded 54 million or so reads.

Study-wide results and limits: Out-of-frame TCRbeta clonotypes reportedly had markedly more similar V usage in twins than unrelated donors.

CDR1 is LNHDA, CDR2 SQIVND, per germline (reference sequence). The ends lost 4 bases at V and 3 bases at J; junction bases unmatched: 5. The length of the CDR3 is 14 residues. The clonotype originates from a woman aged 18 to 50 in good health. This sequence joins TRBV19 and TRBJ2-7; TRBD2 matches at 8 bases. The material sequenced was PBMCs. As DNA, the CDR3 is TGTGCCAGTAGTAAGAGCGGGGGAGGCTACGAGCAGTACTTC. Its protein is CASSKSGGGYEQYF.